This T cell receptor (beta chain) was recorded in a study of blood T cell repertoires in COVID-19. As for the study in general: Sources were T cells, B-cell-depleted T cells, or PBMCs; the material itself was cDNA or gDNA.

The protocol was immunoSEQ multiplex PCR, while the TCRdb copy is restricted to in-frame clones and leaves out a portion. The top ten clones hold less than 20% of a sample with fewer than 300,000 clones, about 86% of them seen once. Seattle-derived patients entered the study during active infection and were followed longitudinally. The V and J ends lost 7 bases and 3 bases respectively, with 19 bases between them. This CDR3 has 15 amino acids. Germline V gene sequence: CDR1 SNHLY, CDR2 FYNNEI. The sequence derives from a person between 65 and 79 years old with COVID-19, enrolled during active disease. The sequencing input was peripheral blood. The chain couples TRBV2 to TRBJ2-7; TRBD2 might be the D (5 bases). The CDR3 region has the DNA TGTGCCAGCACCAGAGAGACCGCGGGTATCTACGAGCAGTACTTC. It codes for CASTRETAGIYEQYF.